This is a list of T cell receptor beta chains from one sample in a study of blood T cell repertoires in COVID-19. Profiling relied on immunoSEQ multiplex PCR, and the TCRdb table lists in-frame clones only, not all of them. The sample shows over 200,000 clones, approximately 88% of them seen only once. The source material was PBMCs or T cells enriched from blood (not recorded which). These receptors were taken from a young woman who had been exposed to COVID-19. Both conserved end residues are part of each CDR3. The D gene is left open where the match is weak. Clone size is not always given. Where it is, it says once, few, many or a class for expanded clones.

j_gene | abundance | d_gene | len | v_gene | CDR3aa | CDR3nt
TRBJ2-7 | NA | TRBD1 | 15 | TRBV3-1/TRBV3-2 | CASSNTGTGGHEQYF | TGTGCCAGCAGCAATACCGGGACAGGGGGCCACGAGCAGTACTTC
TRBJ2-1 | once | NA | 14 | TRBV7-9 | CASSYEDKYNEQFF | TGTGCCAGCAGCTACGAAGACAAATACAATGAGCAGTTCTTC
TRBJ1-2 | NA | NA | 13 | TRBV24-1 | CATSTFINYGYTF | TGTGCCACCAGCACATTCATTAACTATGGCTACACCTTC
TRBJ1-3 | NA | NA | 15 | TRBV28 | CASSLRLGGKNTIYF | TGTGCCAGCAGTTTGCGTCTGGGAGGGAAGAACACCATATATTTT
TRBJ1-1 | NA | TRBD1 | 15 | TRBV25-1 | CASSELTGQGAEAFF | TGTGCCAGCAGTGAATTAACAGGGCAGGGGGCTGAAGCTTTCTTT
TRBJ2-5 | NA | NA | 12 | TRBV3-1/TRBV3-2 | CASSHPLRTQYF | TGTGCCAGCAGCCACCCTTTGCGAACCCAGTACTTC
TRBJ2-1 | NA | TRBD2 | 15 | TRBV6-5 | CASSRGRAPYNEQFF | TGTGCCAGCAGTCGCGGGAGGGCCCCCTACAATGAGCAGTTCTTC
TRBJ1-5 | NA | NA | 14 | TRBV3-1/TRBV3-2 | CASSQVKGGQPQHF | TGTGCCAGCAGCCAAGTTAAGGGGGGGCAGCCCCAGCATTTT
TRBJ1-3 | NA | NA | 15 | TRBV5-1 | CASSLGGGQGNTIYF | TGCGCCAGCAGCTTGGGCGGCGGGCAGGGAAACACCATATATTTT
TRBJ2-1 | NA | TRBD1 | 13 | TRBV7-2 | CASRGQAINEQFF | TGTGCCAGCAGAGGACAGGCTATCAATGAGCAGTTCTTC
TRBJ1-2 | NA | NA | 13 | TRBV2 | CASSEFGNYGYTF | TGTGCCAGCAGTGAATTCGGTAACTATGGCTACACCTTC
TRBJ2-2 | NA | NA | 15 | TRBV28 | CASSLLVSNTGELFF | TGTGCCAGCAGTTTACTAGTATCGAACACCGGGGAGCTGTTTTTT
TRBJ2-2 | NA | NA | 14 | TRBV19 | CASGVQGTNGELFF | TGTGCCAGCGGGGTACAGGGAACGAACGGGGAGCTGTTTTTT
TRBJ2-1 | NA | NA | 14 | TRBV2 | CAAGAKSSYNEQFF | TGTGCCGCGGGGGCGAAAAGCTCCTACAATGAGCAGTTCTTC
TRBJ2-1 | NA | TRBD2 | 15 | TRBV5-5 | CASSLSGRAYNEQFF | TGTGCCAGCAGCTTGAGCGGGAGGGCCTACAATGAGCAGTTCTTC
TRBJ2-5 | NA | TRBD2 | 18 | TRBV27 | CASSPGLLAGGVKETQYF | TGTGCCAGCAGTCCCGGCCTACTAGCGGGAGGGGTGAAAGAGACCCAGTACTTC
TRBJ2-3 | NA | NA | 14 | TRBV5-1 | CASSLAGKLYTQYF | TGCGCCAGCAGCTTGGCGGGTAAGCTATATACGCAGTATTTT
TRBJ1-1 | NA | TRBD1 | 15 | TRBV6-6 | CASSHNRGRSTEAFF | TGTGCCAGCAGTCATAACAGGGGTAGAAGCACTGAAGCTTTCTTT
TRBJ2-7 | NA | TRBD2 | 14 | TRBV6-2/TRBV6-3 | CASSRLAGAYEQYF | TGTGCCAGCAGCCGACTAGCGGGAGCTTACGAGCAGTACTTC
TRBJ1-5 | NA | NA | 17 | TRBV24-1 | CATSDNKQGWSNQPQHF | TGTGCCACCAGTGACAACAAACAGGGTTGGAGCAATCAGCCCCAGCATTTT
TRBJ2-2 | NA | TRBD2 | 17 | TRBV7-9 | CASSLGSGSLNTGELFF | TGTGCCAGCAGCTTAGGTAGCGGGAGTCTGAACACCGGGGAGCTGTTTTTT
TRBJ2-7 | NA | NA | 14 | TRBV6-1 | CASSEALNTWEQYF | TGTGCCAGCAGTGAAGCGTTGAACACCTGGGAGCAGTACTTC
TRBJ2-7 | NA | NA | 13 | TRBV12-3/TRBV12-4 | CASTPDSSYEQYF | TGTGCCAGCACCCCTGACAGTTCCTACGAGCAGTACTTC
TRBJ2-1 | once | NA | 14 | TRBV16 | CASSQSRSRAVQFF | TGTGCCAGCAGCCAAAGTCGTAGCAGGGCGGTGCAGTTCTTC
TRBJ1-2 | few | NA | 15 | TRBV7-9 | CASSRASGAIYGYTF | TGTGCCAGCAGCCGAGCTTCAGGCGCCATCTATGGCTACACCTTC
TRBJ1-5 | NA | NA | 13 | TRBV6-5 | CASSTSSGLTQHF | TGTGCCAGCAGTACCAGCTCGGGATTGACCCAGCATTTT
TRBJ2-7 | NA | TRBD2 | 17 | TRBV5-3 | CARSLFSYGGRVGEQYF | TGTGCCAGAAGCTTATTCTCCTATGGCGGGAGGGTGGGCGAGCAGTACTTC
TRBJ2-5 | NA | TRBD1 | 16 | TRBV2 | CASSEASTGVSETQYF | TGTGCCAGCAGTGAAGCCTCGACAGGGGTCTCGGAGACCCAGTACTTC
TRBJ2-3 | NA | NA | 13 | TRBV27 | CASSFGTALTQYF | TGTGCCAGCAGTTTCGGGACTGCCCTTACGCAGTATTTT
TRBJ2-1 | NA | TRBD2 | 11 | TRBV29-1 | CSIRTSTEQFF | TGCAGCATCCGGACTAGTACTGAGCAGTTCTTC
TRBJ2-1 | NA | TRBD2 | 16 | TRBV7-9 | CASSPPRLARHNEQFF | TGTGCCAGCAGCCCGCCCAGACTAGCGAGGCACAATGAGCAGTTCTTC
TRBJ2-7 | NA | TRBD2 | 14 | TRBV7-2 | CASSFQRGTYEQYF | TGTGCCAGCAGCTTTCAGCGGGGAACCTACGAGCAGTACTTC
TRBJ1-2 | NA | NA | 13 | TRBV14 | CASSQVANYGYTF | TGTGCCAGCAGCCAAGTAGCTAACTATGGCTACACCTTC
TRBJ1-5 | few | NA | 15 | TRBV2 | CASSQSVRSNQPQHF | TGTGCCAGCAGTCAGTCAGTCAGAAGCAATCAGCCCCAGCATTTT
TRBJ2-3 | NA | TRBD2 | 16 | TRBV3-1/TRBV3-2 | CASSPGLAGGPRTQYF | TGTGCCAGCAGCCCAGGACTAGCGGGAGGGCCACGTACGCAGTATTTT
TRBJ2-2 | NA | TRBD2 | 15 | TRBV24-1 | CATSDWTSGTGELFF | TGTGCCACCAGTGATTGGACTAGCGGCACCGGGGAGCTGTTTTTT
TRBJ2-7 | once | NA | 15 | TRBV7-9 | CASSLLGAGSYEQYF | TGTGCCAGCAGCCTACTTGGGGCAGGGTCCTACGAGCAGTACTTC
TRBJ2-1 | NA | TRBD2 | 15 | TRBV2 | CASSGWVLAPNEQFF | TGTGCCAGCAGTGGTTGGGTACTAGCGCCCAATGAGCAGTTCTTC
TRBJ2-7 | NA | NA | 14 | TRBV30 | CAGRGQSPTYEQYF | TGTGCCGGGAGAGGACAGTCGCCGACCTACGAGCAGTACTTC
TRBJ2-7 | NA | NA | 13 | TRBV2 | CASSPVPSYEQYF | TGTGCCAGCAGTCCGGTCCCCTCCTACGAGCAGTACTTC
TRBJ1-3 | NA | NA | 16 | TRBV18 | CASSLRDGTTGNTIYF | TGTGCCAGCTCTCTTCGGGACGGGACAACTGGAAACACCATATATTTT
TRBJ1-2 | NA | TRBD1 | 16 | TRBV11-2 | CASSSLTGAKGYGYTF | TGTGCCAGCAGCTCCCTGACAGGGGCGAAGGGCTATGGCTACACCTTC
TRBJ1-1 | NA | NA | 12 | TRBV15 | CATTTGNTEAFF | TGTGCCACGACGACGGGTAACACTGAAGCTTTCTTT
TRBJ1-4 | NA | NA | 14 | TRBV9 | CASSVRQTNEKLFF | TGTGCCAGCAGCGTACGTCAGACTAATGAAAAACTGTTTTTT
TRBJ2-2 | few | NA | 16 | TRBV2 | CASMPLDSLNTGELFF | TGTGCCAGCATGCCCCTGGACTCGCTAAACACCGGGGAGCTGTTTTTT
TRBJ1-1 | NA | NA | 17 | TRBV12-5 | CASGLSWGRGGGGEAFF | TGTGCTAGTGGTTTGTCGTGGGGGAGGGGAGGAGGCGGTGAAGCTTTCTTT